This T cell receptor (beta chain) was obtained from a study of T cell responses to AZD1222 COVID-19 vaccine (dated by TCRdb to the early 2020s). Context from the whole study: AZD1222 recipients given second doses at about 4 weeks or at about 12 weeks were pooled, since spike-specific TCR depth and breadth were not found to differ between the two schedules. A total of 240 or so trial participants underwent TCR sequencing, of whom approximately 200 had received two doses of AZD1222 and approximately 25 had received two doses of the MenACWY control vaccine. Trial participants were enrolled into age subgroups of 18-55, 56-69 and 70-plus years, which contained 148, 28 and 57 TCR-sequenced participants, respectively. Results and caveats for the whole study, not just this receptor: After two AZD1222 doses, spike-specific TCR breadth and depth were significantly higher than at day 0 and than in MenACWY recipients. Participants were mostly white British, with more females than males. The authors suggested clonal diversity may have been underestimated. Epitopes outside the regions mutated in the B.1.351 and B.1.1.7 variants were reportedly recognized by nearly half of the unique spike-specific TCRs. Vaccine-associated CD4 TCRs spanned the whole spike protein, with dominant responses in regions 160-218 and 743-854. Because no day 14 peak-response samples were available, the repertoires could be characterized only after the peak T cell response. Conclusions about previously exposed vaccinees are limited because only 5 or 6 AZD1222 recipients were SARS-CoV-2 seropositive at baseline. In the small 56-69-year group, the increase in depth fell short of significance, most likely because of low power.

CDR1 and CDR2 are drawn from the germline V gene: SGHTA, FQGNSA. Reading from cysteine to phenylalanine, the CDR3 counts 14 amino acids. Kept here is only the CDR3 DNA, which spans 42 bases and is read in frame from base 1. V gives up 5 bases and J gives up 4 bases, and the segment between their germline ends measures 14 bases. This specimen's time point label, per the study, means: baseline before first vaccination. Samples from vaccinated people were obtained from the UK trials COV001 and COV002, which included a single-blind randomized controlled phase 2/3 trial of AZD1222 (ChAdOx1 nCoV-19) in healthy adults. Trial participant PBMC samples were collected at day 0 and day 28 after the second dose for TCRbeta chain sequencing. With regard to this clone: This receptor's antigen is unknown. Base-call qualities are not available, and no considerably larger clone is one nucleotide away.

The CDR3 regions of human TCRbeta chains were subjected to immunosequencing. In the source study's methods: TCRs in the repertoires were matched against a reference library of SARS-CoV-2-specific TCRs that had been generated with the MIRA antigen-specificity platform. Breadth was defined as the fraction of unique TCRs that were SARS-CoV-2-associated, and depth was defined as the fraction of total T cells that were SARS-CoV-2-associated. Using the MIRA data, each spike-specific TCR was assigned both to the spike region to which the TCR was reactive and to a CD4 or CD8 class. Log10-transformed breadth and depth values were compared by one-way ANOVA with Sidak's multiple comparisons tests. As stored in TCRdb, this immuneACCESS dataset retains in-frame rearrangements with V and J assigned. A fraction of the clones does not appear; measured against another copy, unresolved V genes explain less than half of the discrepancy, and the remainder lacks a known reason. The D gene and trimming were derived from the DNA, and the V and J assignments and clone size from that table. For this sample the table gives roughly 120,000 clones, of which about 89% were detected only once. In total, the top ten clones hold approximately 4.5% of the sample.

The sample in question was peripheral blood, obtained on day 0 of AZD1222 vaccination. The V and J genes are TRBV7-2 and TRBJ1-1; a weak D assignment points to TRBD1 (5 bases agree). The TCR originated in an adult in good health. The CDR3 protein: CASSPHGGLTEAFF. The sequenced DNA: TGTGCCAGCAGCCCTCACGGGGGACTCACTGAAGCTTTCTTT.